The 7 T cell receptor beta chains listed next were all sequenced from one sample in a study of blood T cell repertoires in COVID-19. Profiling relied on immunoSEQ multiplex PCR, and the TCRdb table lists in-frame clones only, not all of them. Here the sample spans about 50,000 clones, approximately 90% being singletons. The sample was peripheral blood. The receptors were sampled from a man between 65 and 79 years old with acute or convalescent COVID-19.

This clone appeared a single time. The rearrangement links TRBV25-1 to TRBJ2-1; D gene uncertain. The CDR3 has 15 residues. V gave up 1 base and J gave up 9 bases, with 16 bases separating them. Germline CDR1 and CDR2: MGHDK and SYGVNS. The CDR3 DNA sequence: TGTGCCAGCAGTGAATCCGTTCAGTTTGTTACTGAGCAGTTCTTC. This translates into CASSESVQFVTEQFF.

The J gene is TRBJ2-3, the V gene TRBV14; 12 nucleotides line up with TRBD2. The V gene end was trimmed by 0 bases and the J gene end by 10 bases; junction bases not matched to a gene: 17. The CDR3 runs 19 residues. Germline CDR1 SGHDN, CDR2 FVKESK. The CDR3 sequence: CASSQDLRLAGGKNGSQYF. The CDR3 DNA reads as TGTGCCAGCAGCCAAGATCTTCGGCTAGCGGGGGGGAAGAACGGGTCGCAGTATTTT.

The chain has TRBV5-1 and TRBJ2-3, with D possibly TRBD2 on 7 matching bases. The V end lost 0 bases, the J end lost 2 bases, and 13 bases lay between the germline ends. Germline CDR1 is SGHRS and CDR2 is YFSETQ. The CDR3 has 16 residues. CDR3 in amino acids: CASSLEGGGNTDTQYF. In nucleotides, the CDR3 is TGCGCCAGCAGCTTGGAAGGCGGGGGCAACACAGATACGCAGTATTTT.

J is TRBJ1-4 and V is TRBV4-3; D might be TRBD1 (6 bases). With 3 bases removed from V and 3 bases from J, the gap between germline ends came to 11 bases. Germline V gene lookup returns CDR1 LGHNA and CDR2 YSLEER. The CDR3 has 15 amino acids. In DNA, the CDR3 is TGCGCCAGCAGCCAGACAGGAGAGTCTAATGAAAAACTGTTTTTT. Protein product: CASSQTGESNEKLFF.

The count of this clone is one. The rearrangement joins TRBV5-1 to TRBJ2-1; TRBD1 agrees at 7 bases. Trimming at V came to 6 bases and at J to 6 bases, leaving 6 bases not matched to a gene. The CDR3 loop spans 13 amino acids. Germline V CDR1 and CDR2: SGHRS, YFSETQ. The CDR3 sequence is CASKQGNANEQFF. Here the CDR3 DNA reads TGCGCCAGCAAACAGGGGAACGCCAATGAGCAGTTCTTC. Full variable domain (outside the CDR3, taken from reference TRBV5-1 and TRBJ2-1): KAGVTQTPRYLIKTRGQQVTLSCSPISGHRSVSWYQQTPGQGLQFLFEYFSETQRNKGNFPGRFSGRQFSNSRSEMNVSTLELGDSALYLCASKQGNANEQFFGPGTRLTVL.

In its sample, this clone was seen a few times. The gene calls are TRBV7-9 and TRBJ2-7; a weak D match, TRBD1 (6 bases). This CDR3 spans 12 amino acids. V lost 5 bases, J lost 4 bases, and 9 bases lay in between. Per the germline V gene, CDR1 is SEHNR and CDR2 is FQNEAQ (reference sequence). CDR3 bases: TGTGCCAGCAGCGTAACAGGGTACGAGCAGTACGTC. It is translated as CASSVTGYEQYV.

V usage is TRBV18 and J usage is TRBJ2-1; a possible D gene is TRBD1 (6 bases). The CDR3 length is 16 residues. The V end was cut by 2 bases, the J end by 3 bases, with 14 bases between. Germline values: CDR1 KGHSH, CDR2 LQKENI. CDR3 sequence: CASSPEAGVSYNEQFF. The CDR3 DNA reads as TGTGCCAGCTCACCAGAGGCAGGGGTTAGCTACAATGAGCAGTTCTTC.